This T cell receptor (beta chain) was observed in a study of T-cell memory formation after mild COVID-19 (dated by TCRdb to the early 2020s). Regarding the complete study: TCR sequence clusters from the two donors were found to be largely donor specific. Longitudinal TCRalpha and TCRbeta repertoire sequencing tracked T-cell clones expanding and contracting after mild COVID-19 in a couple of donors. Two young, previously healthy adult volunteers, one female and one male, were included in the cohort.

The data were produced on an Illumina NovaSeq 6000. TCRalpha and TCRbeta cDNA libraries were built by 5'RACE with constant-segment primers, adding sample barcodes and unique molecular identifiers. Trizol reagent was used to extract RNA from every sample. Library amplification was performed in two PCR steps, and a second sample barcode and Illumina TruSeq adapters were introduced in the second step. Sequencing of libraries was performed on an Illumina NovaSeq with 2 x 150 bp paired-end reads. Regarding the original processing steps: Demultiplexing of reads and collapsing into UMI-guided consensus sequences were performed with migec v1.2.7. With mixcr v2.1.11, UMI consensuses were aligned to TRA and TRB V and J templates and assembled into clonotypes. Clonotypes were classified as expanded or contracted when called significant by both edgeR and NoisET, with noise models trained on biological replicates. edgeR calls used a false discovery rate-adjusted p below 0.01 and a log2 fold-change threshold of 1. As an exploratory analysis of dynamics, max-normalized trajectories of the 1000 most abundant clonotypes were examined with PCA combined with hierarchical clustering. Separately sequenced CD4+ and CD8+ repertoires were used to assign the CD4 or CD8 phenotype of responding clones. TCRdb's own reprocessing of the public reads used fastp at Q25 and MiXCR and kept productive beta chains. All rows with the same CDR3 protein become a single entry with the most common DNA and genes. The V and J calls reflect TCRdb's pipeline rather than the authors' work. The sample table lists roughly 250,000 distinct CDR3 sequences, over 15% of them with a count of one. The ten largest make up 20% to 25% of the sample.

Comments on this clonotype: Its recognized antigen is unknown. No much larger clone exists at a distance of one base, and base qualities are not known.

PBMCs were isolated by Ficoll-Paque density gradient centrifugation. On the study overall, not on this receptor specifically: Only a couple of mild cases were covered by the study, and larger cohorts that include severe cases with pre-infection samples were considered necessary. SARS-CoV-2 specificity of the second-wave clones peaking on day 37 was not confirmed. Clones contracting from day 15 to 85 had balanced CD4/CD8 phenotypes, while a second wave expanding from day 15 to 37 was biased towards CD4+. Contracting CD4+ clones were located mainly in the CM and EM memory subsets, whereas CD8+ clones were found to be enriched in EMRA. Some responding clones were detected in pre-infection memory, which suggested that pre-existing cross-reactive memory T cells had joined the SARS-CoV-2 response.

Deletion took 5 bases off V and 10 bases off J, with a span of 12 bases between the germline ends. From the cysteine up to the phenylalanine, the CDR3 has a length of 13 residues. Only the CDR3 portion is preserved as DNA: 39 bases, with reading frame beginning at the first base. The specimen was PBMCs or a T cell subset sorted from them (not recorded which). The receptor chain draws on TRBV12-3 or TRBV12-4 and TRBJ1-6, with a weak D call of TRBD1 (6 bases match). This sequence was found in a man between 18 and 29 years old who had mild COVID-19 (a few samples of this study predate the infection). The sample titles of this study are shuffled in the database, so cell type and time point are left out; the donor was told from shared clones. CDR3 reads: CASSPPGASPLHF. The DNA sequence is TGTGCCAGCAGTCCGCCAGGGGCGTCACCCCTCCACTTT.